Listed here are 12 T cell receptor beta chains from one sample, sequenced in a study of blood T cells in healthy people across ages. The use of a sample-barcoded 5' primer and a J-beta primer mix characterized a second PCR of about 7 to 12 cycles. Via MiXCR, TCRdb re-called the 5' RACE reads, giving one row per CDR3 protein. Among some 850,000 distinct CDR3 sequences listed, 20% to 30% were seen once. In addition, the sample was reused for a study of T cells of mothers and their children.

Input material: blood. These receptors all come from a boy younger than 18 in good health.

The chain uses TRBV12-3 or TRBV12-4 and TRBJ2-1; 11 nucleotides line up with TRBD2. The CDR3 runs 16 residues. V lost 5 bases, J lost 3 bases, and 6 bases stayed unmatched. CDR3 sequence (DNA): TGTGCCAGCAGTCCTAGACTAGCGGGGCTCTACAATGAGCAGTTCTTC. Its protein product is CASSPRLAGLYNEQFF.

This clonotype was seen more than once but under ten times. The chain couples TRBV6-1 to TRBJ2-7; 12 nucleotides align to TRBD1. CDR3 length: 17 residues. In germline, CDR1 is MNHNS, CDR2 SASEGT. V lost 6 bases to trimming and J lost 0 bases; unmatched junction nucleotides: 9. The CDR3 nucleotides are TGTGCCAGCAGACCCGGGACAGGGGGCCTAAGCTCCTACGAGCAGTACTTC. It specifies CASRPGTGGLSSYEQYF.

This clonotype was observed a few times. For the CDR3, the DNA is TGTGCCAGCAGTCCAAGGACAGGGGGCCGATCGGTGAAGCAGTACTTC. Translating gives CASSPRTGGRSVKQYF. The V call is TRBV27, the J call TRBJ2-7; 11 nucleotides agree with TRBD1. Unmatched junction bases numbered 14, after V lost 5 bases and J lost 8 bases. CDR3 length: 16 amino acids. From germline, CDR1 is MNHEY and CDR2 SMNVEV (reference sequence).

The chain recombines TRBV7-2 with TRBJ2-7; 7 bases align to TRBD1. This CDR3 has 15 amino acids. The germline V gene has CDR1 SGHTA and CDR2 FQGNSA. V was pared by 5 bases and J by 3 bases, with 10 bases of the junction left unmatched. In DNA, the CDR3 is TGTGCCAGCAGCCGCCCGGGGACAGAGTTCTACGAGCAGTACTTC. The encoded protein is CASSRPGTEFYEQYF.

V is TRBV7-2 and J is TRBJ1-1, with D possibly being TRBD1 (5 bases). There are 14 residues in the CDR3. V was cut by 5 bases and J by 2 bases, with 12 bases left in between. From germline, CDR1 is SGHTA and CDR2 FQGNSA. DNA of the CDR3: TGTGCCAGCAGCCCCCTAGGGGAAAACACTGAAGCTTTCTTT. Translated: CASSPLGENTEAFF.

J is TRBJ2-2 and V is TRBV6-5, with 12 bases matching TRBD2. CDR3 size: 17 residues. The junction had 8 bases not matched to a gene; V was cut back by 2 bases and J by 7 bases. Germline V CDR1 and CDR2: MNHEY, SVGAGI. The CDR3: CASSYRGLAGRGGELFF. For the CDR3, the DNA is TGTGCCAGCAGTTACCGCGGACTAGCGGGGAGGGGCGGGGAGCTGTTTTTT.

In regard to this clonotype: Relative to the germline gene, one junction end is altered; a read error may explain this. The chain is built from TRBV7-7 and TRBJ2-5, with TRBD2 as a possible D gene (5 bases). The CDR3 length is 15 residues. Germline CDR1 reads SSHAT; CDR2 reads FNYEAQ (reference sequence). The CDR3 DNA sequence: TGTGCTAGCAGCACCCGAGGCGGGTTTGAAGAGACCCAGTACTTC. Translated: CASSTRGGFEETQYF. Full variable domain (outside the CDR3, taken from reference TRBV7-7 and TRBJ2-5): GAGVSQSPRYKVTKRGQDVTLRCDPISSHATLYWYQQALGQGPEFLTYFNYEAQPDKSGLPSDRFSAERPEGSISTLTIQRTEQRDSAMYRCASSTRGGFEETQYFGPGTRLLVL.

The rearrangement joins TRBV3-1 to TRBJ1-1; no reliable D call. Germline CDR1 and CDR2: LGHDT and YNNKEL (reference sequence). The CDR3 covers 11 residues. V was pared by 6 bases and J by 7 bases, with 9 bases between. The CDR3 DNA sequence: TGTGCCAGCAGAAGGGCGAGTGAAGCTTTCTTT. Translated, it gives CASRRASEAFF.

This clonotype has a handful of counts. V gene TRBV10-3 combines with J gene TRBJ2-7, with D possibly TRBD2 on 5 matching bases. Trimming cost V 3 bases and J 2 bases, with 17 bases left between them. This CDR3 is 16 amino acids long. Per the germline V gene, CDR1 is ENHRY and CDR2 is SYGVKD. This chain's CDR3 is CAISDIDGVNPYEQYF. In DNA form, the CDR3 reads TGTGCCATCAGTGATATAGACGGGGTTAACCCCTACGAGCAGTACTTC.

The V call is TRBV28, the J call TRBJ1-5, with 7 positions matching TRBD1. The CDR3 has 14 amino acids. CDR1 is MDHEN and CDR2 is SYDVKM in the germline V gene. The V gene end was trimmed by 5 bases and the J gene end by 5 bases; junction bases not matched to a gene: 6. As DNA, the CDR3 is TGTGCCAGCAGTCGACAGGGCAGCTATCAGCCCCAGCATTTT. Translated, it gives CASSRQGSYQPQHF.

This clonotype has only a few counts. The rearrangement links TRBV25-1 to TRBJ2-5; D is possibly TRBD1 (5 bases). This CDR3 region has 17 residues. The germline V and J ends were trimmed by 6 bases and 3 bases, with 23 bases remaining between them. Germline CDR1 and CDR2: MGHDK and SYGVNS. CDR3 amino acids: CASSRIRQSQGEETQYF. CDR3 DNA: TGTGCCAGCAGCCGAATCCGACAGTCCCAAGGGGAAGAGACCCAGTACTTC.

This clonotype has a handful of counts. The V call is TRBV7-9, the J call TRBJ1-1; unclear D gene. Germline V gives CDR1 SEHNR, CDR2 FQNEAQ (reference sequence). Trimming shortened V by 3 bases and J by 3 bases, and 5 bases separated the two germline ends. The CDR3 runs 12 residues. CDR3 bases: TGTGCCAGCAGCTTGGGGTACACTGAAGCTTTCTTT. Protein product: CASSLGYTEAFF. Filled out from reference TRBV7-9 and TRBJ1-1, the complete variable domain reads DTGVSQNPRHKITKRGQNVTFRCDPISEHNRLYWYRQTLGQGPEFLTYFQNEAQLEKSRLLSDRFSAERPKGSFSTLEIQRTEQGDSAMYLCASSLGYTEAFFGQGTRLTVV.